The subject of this entry is one TCR beta chain. Produced via immunoSEQ multiplex PCR; TCRdb's table is partial and in-frame only. The repertoire holds approximately 270,000 clones, with roughly 80% as singletons. Germline CDR1 and CDR2: SEHNR and FQNEAQ (reference sequence). This CDR3 spans 15 amino acids. Trimming at V came to 5 bases and at J to 1 base, leaving 5 bases not matched to a gene. The data derive from a study of blood T cell repertoires in COVID-19. The origin of this receptor is an older man with acute or convalescent COVID-19. This sequence joins TRBV7-9 and TRBJ2-3; 8 positions agree with TRBD1. Sequenced input: peripheral blood. CDR3 sequence: CASSRTGMGTDTQYF. DNA for the CDR3: TGTGCCAGCAGCCGGACAGGGATGGGCACAGATACGCAGTATTTT.